These 13 T cell receptor beta chains were all obtained from the same sample, sequenced in a study of shared clonotypes between healthy human individuals. Assay used: immunoSEQ multiplex PCR; TCRdb lists only in-frame clones, some missing. Of about 2,100,000 clones listed, roughly 91% are singletons. Selected positively for CCR7 and CD45RO-negative, naive CD8 cells excluded terminally differentiated effector memory CD45RA+ cells. Sequenced sample: naive CD8+ T cells from PBMCs. Receptors originate from a man aged 18 to 30 in good health. Some clones in this sample may be carry-over from other donors' samples.

The J gene is TRBJ2-3, the V gene TRBV28; the match to TRBD2 covers 10 bases. V trimming: 3 bases; J trimming: 0 bases; junction bases outside the gene matches: 9. The CDR3 loop spans 18 amino acids. Germline CDR1 MDHEN, CDR2 SYDVKM. The CDR3 loop is CASSFLAGEVSSTDTQYF. The CDR3 DNA sequence: TGTGCCAGCAGTTTCCTAGCGGGAGAGGTTTCGAGCACAGATACGCAGTATTTT.

The chain joins TRBV12-5 to TRBJ2-7; D is unresolved. Germline V gene data show CDR1 as LGHNT and CDR2 as FRNRAP. V shed 7 bases and J shed 0 bases, with 13 bases lying between them. This CDR3 is built from 14 residues. The CDR3 DNA follows: TGTGCTAGTGCGGCAGGCCTATTCTCCTACGAGCAGTACTTC. It encodes CASAAGLFSYEQYF.

This chain uses TRBV29-1 with TRBJ2-7, with D possibly matching TRBD1 (6 bases). The V end was cut by 7 bases, the J end by 3 bases, with 16 bases between. The CDR3 is made up of 13 amino acids. Germline V gene lookup returns CDR1 SQVTM and CDR2 ANQGSEA. The CDR3 DNA follows: TGCAGCGCAGGGGTGTCCCCGGGCTACGAGCAGTACTTC. It is translated as CSAGVSPGYEQYF.

The V gene is TRBV18, the J gene TRBJ2-1, with 8 bases fitting TRBD2. CDR3 size: 15 residues. The germline V gene has CDR1 KGHSH and CDR2 LQKENI. Germline trimming cut 2 bases from V and 3 bases from J; bases unmatched to any gene: 3. DNA for the CDR3: TGTGCCAGCTCACCAGGAGCGGGAGTCTACAATGAGCAGTTCTTC. Residues: CASSPGAGVYNEQFF.

CDR3 protein: CASSQDLLVAENTEAFF. The CDR3 nucleotides are TGCGCCAGCAGCCAAGATCTCCTGGTGGCCGAGAACACTGAAGCTTTCTTT. This sequence joins TRBV4-3 and TRBJ1-1; D is unclear. CDR1 is LGHNA and CDR2 is YSLEER in the germline V gene. CDR3 length: 17 amino acids. V lost 0 bases to trimming and J lost 1 base, with 15 bases between them.

The V gene is TRBV27, the J gene TRBJ1-1; D unclear. V shed 6 bases and J shed 0 bases, with 8 bases lying between them. CDR3 size: 13 residues. Looked up from germline, CDR1 is MNHEY and CDR2 is SMNVEV (reference sequence). DNA for the CDR3: TGTGCCAGCAGCGAAAGGATGAACACTGAAGCTTTCTTT. This translates into CASSERMNTEAFF.

The gene calls are TRBV9 and TRBJ1-1; possibly TRBD1 for D (5 bases). Trimming shortened V by 3 bases and J by 5 bases, and 20 bases separated the two germline ends. The CDR3 contains 16 residues. In germline, CDR1 is SGDLS, CDR2 YYNGEE. The CDR3 DNA is TGTGCCAGCAGCGGGACACGAGCAGGGCCCGGGACTGAAGCTTTCTTT. It translates to CASSGTRAGPGTEAFF.

The chain employs TRBV28 and TRBJ1-1; possibly TRBD1 for D (5 bases). The CDR3 has 15 amino acids. V shed 4 bases and J shed 5 bases, with 17 bases lying between them. Germline V gives CDR1 MDHEN, CDR2 SYDVKM. The CDR3 reads CASSSSREGYTEAFF. The CDR3 DNA reads TGTGCCAGCAGTTCGTCCCGGGAGGGGTATACTGAAGCTTTCTTT.

The chain uses TRBV9 and TRBJ2-1, with 8 nucleotides matching TRBD2. The junction had 7 bases not matched to a gene; V was cut back by 3 bases and J by 8 bases. Germline loops: CDR1 SGDLS, CDR2 YYNGEE. The CDR3 totals 14 residues. CDR3 DNA sequence: TGTGCCAGCAGCGCCGGGACTAGATCACATGAGCAGTTCTTC. It specifies CASSAGTRSHEQFF.

V and J are TRBV28 and TRBJ1-2; D gene ambiguous. There are 16 residues in the CDR3. The germline V and J ends were trimmed by 6 bases and 1 base, with 18 bases remaining between them. Germline CDR1 MDHEN, CDR2 SYDVKM. The CDR3 nucleotides read TGTGCCAGCAGCCTTAGTGTGGACCCTATTAACTATGGCTACACCTTC. This encodes CASSLSVDPINYGYTF.

This clone has a single count. In DNA form, the CDR3 reads TGTGCCAGTAGTATAGGTAGCGGGGGCACAGATACGCAGTATTTT. This gives the protein CASSIGSGGTDTQYF. The rearrangement uses TRBV19 and TRBJ2-3; 8 bases line up with TRBD2. The germline gives CDR1 LNHDA, CDR2 SQIVND (reference sequence). The length of the CDR3 is 15 residues. J gave up 1 base and V 1 base, and 1 base lay outside the gene matches.

As regards this clone: This specimen includes other DNA sequences encoding the same CDR3. The chain uses TRBV11-2 and TRBJ2-1; no reliable D call. Looked up from germline, CDR1 is SGHAT and CDR2 is FQNNGV. The CDR3 runs 13 residues. The ends were cut back, 1 base at V and 4 bases at J, with 5 bases in the middle. This chain's CDR3 is CASSLATYNEQFF. In DNA form, the CDR3 reads TGTGCCAGCAGCTTAGCGACATACAATGAGCAGTTCTTC.

The chain recombines TRBV28 with TRBJ2-7, with D unresolved. This CDR3 region has 13 residues. Germline CDR1 and CDR2: MDHEN and SYDVKM. V lost 3 bases and J lost 9, with 15 bases in between. The CDR3: CASSFVQPEWQYF. Written as DNA, the CDR3 is TGTGCCAGCAGTTTTGTCCAGCCAGAGTGGCAGTACTTC.